This T cell receptor (beta chain) is drawn from a study of OX40 agonist ivuxolimab in advanced cancers. Broadly, across the study: The costimulatory receptor OX40 (CD134) was targeted by ivuxolimab, a fully human IgG2 agonistic monoclonal antibody. A male proportion of around 83% and a mean age of approximately 58 years, ranging from about 23 to 90, were recorded for the dose-escalation cohort. Of the approximately 50 dose-escalation patients, hepatocellular carcinoma was present in around 20, melanoma in approximately 15, renal cell carcinoma in 9 and head and neck cancer in 9. The paper reports the monotherapy dose-escalation portion (N of about 54 patients) of the phase I ivuxolimab trial. Prior anti-PD-1, anti-PD-L1 or anti-CTLA-4 therapy was permitted, and 40% of dose-escalation patients had received checkpoint inhibitors. The purpose of peripheral TCRbeta sequencing was to test whether ivuxolimab changed TCR sequence diversity and led to clonal T-cell expansion. Partial responses were achieved by three dose-escalation patients, of whom one had hepatocellular carcinoma and two had cutaneous melanoma. Intravenous ivuxolimab was administered to patients every 2 weeks at six dose levels: 0.01, 0.1, 0.3, 1.5, 3 and 10 mg/kg. Study-wide conclusions, independent of this receptor: Low levels of normalized T-cell clonal expansion were also shown by some nonresponding patients. After ivuxolimab, more expanded clones were found on average in CD8+ T cells than in CD4+ T cells. The antigen specificity of the peripheral T cells that underwent clonal expansion was not determined. Clonal expansion of both CD4+ and CD8+ blood T cells was observed from baseline to week 6 at doses 0.1 to 3.0 mg/kg. In the 0.1-3.0 mg/kg groups, partial responders were among the patients with the lowest normalized peripheral clonal expansion, particularly in CD8+ T cells.

CDR3 length: 16 amino acids, cysteine to phenylalanine. Only the CDR3 DNA is retained, 48 bases long and in frame from the first base. As encoded in the germline V gene, CDR1 is SGHTA while CDR2 is FQGNSA. The V end gives up 2 bases and the J end 4 bases, leaving 7 bases in the junction not matched to a gene. Genomic DNA was extracted from sorted cells for sequencing of the TCRbeta CDR3 region. TCRbeta CDR3 regions were sequenced using the immunoSEQ Assay. TCRdb stores this immuneACCESS table with in-frame sequences only. Part of the clones is absent; in the studies checked, under half of the shortfall reflects unresolved V genes, and no reason is known for the rest. The sample table records more than 70,000 clones; about 90% of these occur just once. Together, the top ten hold 1.5% to 2% of the sample. Patients with autoimmune disease history or receiving systemic immunosuppression were excluded from the trial. In every dose cohort, peripheral blood was drawn for TCR sequencing at baseline, cycle 4 day 1, and cycle 7 day 1. Samples came from an open-label, multicenter, first-in-human phase I dose-escalation trial of ivuxolimab. The trial enrolled adults with locally advanced or metastatic head and neck squamous cell, hepatocellular, melanoma or renal cell carcinoma. Before TCR sequencing, CD4+ T cells and CD8+ T cells were sorted from peripheral blood as separate populations.

This clone was detected only once. Its antigen is currently not known. Nothing much larger sits one base from this clone, and base qualities are not available. This clonotype was sampled from an adult with an advanced solid tumor such as melanoma, head and neck, liver or kidney cancer. Sequenced material: CD4+ or CD8+ T cells sorted from blood, taken in a trial of the OX40 agonist ivuxolimab. The sequence is built from TRBV7-2 and TRBJ2-1, and TRBD1 matches 8 of the central bases. CDR3 sequence: CASSLNGQGPYNEQFF. The base sequence is TGTGCCAGCAGCTTAAACGGACAGGGACCATACAATGAGCAGTTCTTC.